This is a list of T cell receptor beta chains from one sample in a study of CD8+CD57+ T cells in acquired aplastic anemia. TCRdb reprocessed the reads via MiXCR and lists one record per CDR3 protein. The sample lists about 200,000 distinct CDR3 sequences, roughly two thirds seen once, with roughly three fifths in the top ten. The specimen was sorted CD4+, CD8+, or CD8+CD57+ T cells (not recorded which) from PBMCs. The receptors here all came from a human donor with aplastic anemia. Both conserved end residues are part of each CDR3. A D gene is named only where the DNA matches it firmly. The size entry is marked missing in some rows and otherwise reads once, few, many or a size class.

V gene	D gene	clone size	J gene	CDR3 protein	CDR3 DNA
TRBV7-9	NA	NA	TRBJ2-7	CASSLVEDGEQYF	TGTGCCAGCAGCTTAGTGGAGGATGGCGAGCAGTACTTC
TRBV30	NA	many	TRBJ1-1	CAWSVWANTEAFF	TGTGCCTGGAGTGTATGGGCCAACACTGAAGCTTTCTTT
TRBV15	TRBD2	NA	TRBJ2-1	CATRDERGGRNEQFF	TGTGCCACCAGGGACGAACGGGGGGGCCGAAATGAGCAGTTCTTC
TRBV19	NA	many	TRBJ2-1	CASSIGGFGNEQFF	TGTGCCAGTAGTATAGGAGGGTTCGGGAATGAGCAGTTCTTC
TRBV7-9	NA	NA	TRBJ1-2	CASSLGDNYGYTF	TGTGCCAGCAGTTTAGGGGATAACTATGGCTACACCTTC
TRBV6-5	TRBD2	NA	TRBJ2-5	CASSYGSPGGPKTQYF	TGTGCCAGCAGTTACGGATCGCCGGGGGGGCCGAAGACCCAGTACTTC
TRBV7-6	NA	NA	TRBJ2-7	CASSSRAPKSDEQYF	TGTGCCAGCAGCTCTAGGGCTCCGAAAAGCGACGAGCAGTACTTC
TRBV5-1	NA	NA	TRBJ2-2	CASSSWDRELFF	TGCGCCAGCAGCTCCTGGGACAGGGAGCTGTTTTTT
TRBV6-2/TRBV6-3	NA	many	TRBJ2-3	CASGLGLDTQYF	TGTGCCAGCGGTCTGGGATTAGATACGCAGTATTTT
TRBV10-3	NA	NA	TRBJ1-5	CAISDSYSNQPQHF	TGTGCCATCAGTGACAGCTATAGCAATCAGCCCCAGCATTTT
TRBV20-1	TRBD1	NA	TRBJ1-3	CSARDRTNSGNTIYF	TGCAGTGCTCGGGACAGAACTAACTCTGGAAACACCATATATTTT
TRBV4-1	NA	NA	TRBJ1-2	CASSFGAADLSRYYGYTF	TGCGCCAGCAGCTTTGGGGCAGCCGACCTATCCCGATACTATGGCTACACCTTC
TRBV9	TRBD1	NA	TRBJ1-1	CASSLGVTGRDTEAFF	TGTGCCAGCAGCTTGGGGGTGACAGGGAGGGACACTGAAGCTTTCTTT
TRBV24-1	TRBD2	NA	TRBJ2-1	CATSGVAGVGYNEQFF	TGTGCCACCAGTGGGGTAGCGGGAGTTGGGTACAATGAGCAGTTCTTC
TRBV4-1	NA	NA	TRBJ2-5	CASSQDQRSKGQYF	TGCGCCAGCAGCCAAGATCAAAGGTCGAAGGGCCAGTACTTC
TRBV2	NA	NA	TRBJ2-3	CASRADRDWYF	TGTGCCAGCAGGGCCGACAGAGATTGGTATTTT
TRBV6-6	NA	NA	TRBJ2-7	CASRMTGEQYF	TGTGCCAGCAGAATGACAGGCGAGCAGTACTTC
TRBV29-1	NA	NA	TRBJ1-1	CSAVVDEAFF	TGCAGCGCCGTGGTGGATGAAGCTTTCTTT
TRBV10-3	NA	NA	TRBJ1-5	CAISGVGNSNQPQHF	TGTGCCATCAGTGGCGTAGGAAATAGCAATCAGCCCCAGCATTTT
TRBV29-1	TRBD2	NA	TRBJ2-7	CSAGLAGDYEQYF	TGCAGCGCAGGACTAGCGGGAGACTACGAGCAGTACTTC
TRBV7-4	NA	NA	TRBJ2-1	CASSLDGVSYNEQFF	TGTGCCAGCAGCTTAGACGGGGTTTCCTACAATGAGCAGTTCTTC
TRBV9	TRBD1	many	TRBJ1-4	CASSSRTGGHEKLFF	TGTGCCAGCAGCTCGCGGACAGGGGGACACGAAAAACTGTTTTTT
TRBV4-2	TRBD1	NA	TRBJ1-1	CASSRRTGGTEAFF	TGTGCCAGCAGCCGACGGACAGGAGGCACTGAAGCTTTCTTT
TRBV5-1	TRBD2	many	TRBJ2-1	CASSPLAGSYNEQFF	TGCGCCAGCAGCCCCCTAGCGGGATCCTACAATGAGCAGTTCTTC
TRBV20-1	NA	NA	TRBJ1-1	CSAVEENTEAFF	TGCAGTGCAGTTGAAGAGAACACTGAAGCTTTCTTT
TRBV12-3/TRBV12-4	TRBD2	many	TRBJ2-1	CASSFSGGAYEQFF	TGTGCCAGCAGTTTTAGCGGGGGGGCCTATGAGCAGTTCTTC
TRBV20-1	NA	NA	TRBJ1-6	CSAKETYNSPLHF	TGCAGTGCGAAGGAGACCTATAATTCACCCCTCCACTTT
TRBV10-3	NA	NA	TRBJ2-7	CAIRDGSYEQYF	TGTGCCATCAGGGACGGATCCTACGAGCAGTACTTC
TRBV5-6	NA	many	TRBJ1-5	CASSLAPGPHSNQPQHF	TGTGCCAGCAGCTTGGCGCCAGGGCCACATAGCAATCAGCCCCAGCATTTT
TRBV7-8	NA	NA	TRBJ2-4	CASSLVSGNIQYF	TGTGCCAGCAGCCTGGTATCGGGGAACATTCAGTACTTC
TRBV20-1	TRBD2	NA	TRBJ2-1	CSARAGGGYNEQFF	TGCAGTGCCAGAGCGGGAGGGGGCTACAATGAGCAGTTCTTC
TRBV7-9	TRBD2	NA	TRBJ2-5	CASGMRLAGALTTQYF	TGTGCCAGCGGGATGCGACTAGCGGGGGCTTTGACGACCCAGTACTTC
TRBV20-1	TRBD1	NA	TRBJ2-5	CSAPKSTTGRETQYF	TGCAGTGCTCCAAAATCCACGACAGGGAGAGAGACCCAGTACTTC
TRBV29-1	NA	NA	TRBJ2-7	CSVEERGDEQYF	TGCAGCGTTGAAGAACGGGGCGACGAGCAGTACTTC
TRBV20-1	TRBD1	many	TRBJ1-2	CSASGQGAINYGYTF	TGCAGTGCCTCGGGGCAGGGGGCGATTAACTATGGCTACACCTTC
TRBV7-6	NA	NA	TRBJ2-2	CASSLAQGFGELFF	TGTGCCAGCAGCTTAGCGCAGGGTTTCGGGGAGCTGTTTTTT
TRBV7-2	NA	few	TRBJ1-2	CASSARSTDYTF	TGTGCCAGCAGCGCACGGTCAACTGACTACACCTTC
TRBV3-1	TRBD1	many	TRBJ2-5	CASSQDAPWTGEKETQYF	TGTGCCAGCAGCCAAGACGCGCCCTGGACAGGGGAGAAAGAGACCCAGTACTTC
TRBV9	NA	NA	TRBJ1-1	CASSPSGGKTEAFF	TGTGCCAGCAGCCCCAGCGGGGGGAAAACTGAAGCTTTCTTT
TRBV9	NA	NA	TRBJ1-4	CASSVGQNNEKLFF	TGTGCCAGCAGCGTAGGACAGAACAATGAAAAACTGTTTTTT
TRBV5-8	TRBD1	few	TRBJ1-2	CASRERTGEGLGYTF	TGTGCCAGCAGGGAGAGGACAGGGGAAGGTCTTGGCTACACCTTC
TRBV7-2	NA	NA	TRBJ2-7	CASSLPGVEQYF	TGTGCCAGCAGCTTACCCGGGGTCGAGCAGTACTTC
TRBV9	NA	NA	TRBJ1-2	CASSPTAANYGYTF	TGTGCCAGCAGCCCGACAGCCGCGAACTATGGCTACACCTTC
TRBV19	TRBD1	NA	TRBJ1-2	CASSIEPQGVKGYTF	TGTGCCAGTAGTATAGAACCCCAGGGGGTGAAGGGCTACACCTTC
TRBV20-1	TRBD2	NA	TRBJ2-3	CSARTSGGDHSTDTQYF	TGCAGTGCAAGGACTAGCGGGGGGGATCATAGCACAGATACGCAGTATTTT
TRBV19	NA	NA	TRBJ1-5	CASSIARGGQPQHF	TGTGCCAGTAGTATAGCCAGGGGCGGTCAGCCCCAGCATTTT
TRBV29-1	NA	NA	TRBJ1-1	CSVVGNRVAFSEAFF	TGCAGCGTTGTAGGGAACAGGGTTGCTTTTTCGGAAGCTTTCTTT
TRBV6-5	NA	many	TRBJ1-1	CASSYFPPDTNTEAFF	TGTGCCAGCAGTTATTTCCCGCCGGACACGAACACTGAAGCTTTCTTT
TRBV5-6	NA	few	TRBJ1-1	CASSLAGGGTEAFF	TGTGCCAGCAGCTTGGCCGGGGGAGGCACTGAAGCTTTCTTT
TRBV10-3	TRBD1	NA	TRBJ1-1	CAISESSTGGTEAFF	TGTGCCATCAGTGAGTCTTCAACAGGGGGCACTGAAGCTTTCTTT
TRBV5-6	NA	NA	TRBJ2-5	CASRKRPIETQYF	TGTGCCAGCAGGAAACGTCCTATTGAGACCCAGTACTTC